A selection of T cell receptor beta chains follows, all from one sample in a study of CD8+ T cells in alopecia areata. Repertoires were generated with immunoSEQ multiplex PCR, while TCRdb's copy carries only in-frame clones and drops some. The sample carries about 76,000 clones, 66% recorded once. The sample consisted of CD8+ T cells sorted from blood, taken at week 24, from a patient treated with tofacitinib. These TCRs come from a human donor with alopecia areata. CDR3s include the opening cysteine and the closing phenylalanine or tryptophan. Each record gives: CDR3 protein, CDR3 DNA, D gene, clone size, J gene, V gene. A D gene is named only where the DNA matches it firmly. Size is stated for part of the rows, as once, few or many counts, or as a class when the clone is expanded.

CASSLEAEELFF	TGTGCCAGCAGCTTGGAGGCCGAGGAACTGTTTTTT	.	few	TRBJ1-4	TRBV5-4
CASSLHERGGGNIQYF	TGCGCCAGCAGCTTGCATGAGCGGGGGGGCGGAAACATTCAGTACTTC	TRBD2	.	TRBJ2-4	TRBV5-1
CSVVGSTYEQYF	TGCAGCGTTGTAGGGTCAACCTACGAGCAGTACTTC	.	.	TRBJ2-7	TRBV29-1
CASSYEGGGADTQYF	TGTGCCAGCAGCTATGAGGGGGGCGGCGCAGATACGCAGTATTTT	.	.	TRBJ2-3	TRBV7-3
CSVVLSGNEQYF	TGCAGCGTTGTTTTGTCGGGGAACGAGCAGTACTTC	.	.	TRBJ2-7	TRBV29-1
CASSPKQGYEQYF	TGTGCCAGCAGCCCCAAGCAGGGTTACGAGCAGTACTTC	.	.	TRBJ2-7	TRBV11-1
CAAGGGIQYF	TGTGCCGCGGGCGGGGGCATTCAGTACTTC	TRBD2	.	TRBJ2-4	TRBV25-1
CASSFHSGGDEQFF	TGTGCCAGCAGCTTTCATAGCGGAGGAGATGAGCAGTTCTTC	.	.	TRBJ2-1	TRBV7-2
CASSFKDNEQFF	TGCGCCAGCAGCTTCAAGGATAATGAGCAGTTCTTC	.	.	TRBJ2-1	TRBV5-1
CASSHVQGVRETQYF	TGTGCCAGCAGCCACGTACAGGGGGTTCGGGAGACCCAGTACTTC	TRBD1	.	TRBJ2-5	TRBV14
CSVAPSEGYTF	TGCAGCGTTGCCCCCTCGGAGGGCTACACCTTC	.	.	TRBJ1-2	TRBV29-1
CSVLLYNEQFF	TGCAGCGTTCTATTATACAATGAGCAGTTCTTC	.	.	TRBJ2-1	TRBV29-1
CSVEESRTETYEQYF	TGCAGCGTTGAAGAGTCGCGGACGGAGACCTACGAGCAGTACTTC	.	few	TRBJ2-7	TRBV29-1
CASSSRDRGPYEQYF	TGTGCCAGCAGCAGCCGGGACAGGGGGCCCTACGAGCAGTACTTC	TRBD1	.	TRBJ2-7	TRBV7-2
CATSRELGPDTQYF	TGTGCCACCAGCAGAGAACTGGGTCCAGATACGCAGTATTTT	.	few	TRBJ2-3	TRBV15
CASRPDGTYEQYF	TGCGCCAGCAGACCTGACGGAACCTACGAGCAGTACTTC	.	once	TRBJ2-7	TRBV5-1
CASSSTTPGYEQFF	TGTGCCAGCAGTTCCACGACTCCAGGGTATGAGCAGTTCTTC	.	few	TRBJ2-1	TRBV28
CASSILSGSGDETQYF	TGTGCCAGCAGTATTCTGAGCGGGAGCGGGGATGAGACCCAGTACTTC	TRBD2	.	TRBJ2-5	TRBV7-3
CASSLAGGTNTGELFF	TGTGCCAGCAGTTTAGCGGGGGGAACGAACACCGGGGAGCTGTTTTTT	TRBD2	.	TRBJ2-2	TRBV6-5
CSVLFVDSMGNQPQHF	TGCAGCGTGCTTTTCGTAGACAGCATGGGCAATCAGCCCCAGCATTTT	.	.	TRBJ1-5	TRBV29-1
CASSPTGAEAFF	TGTGCCAGCAGTCCTACAGGGGCTGAAGCTTTCTTT	TRBD1	.	TRBJ1-1	TRBV6-5
CASSAREFLWETQYF	TGTGCCAGCAGCGCCCGGGAGTTTCTTTGGGAGACCCAGTACTTC	.	.	TRBJ2-5	TRBV9
CASSFGGQGETQYF	TGTGCCAGCAGCTTCGGGGGGCAGGGAGAGACCCAGTACTTC	.	few	TRBJ2-5	TRBV7-9
CASSDRGLSAEQFF	TGTGCCAGCAGCGACCGGGGCCTGTCCGCTGAGCAGTTCTTC	.	.	TRBJ2-1	TRBV9
CASSFVGNTEAFF	TGTGCCAGCAGCTTTGTTGGGAACACTGAAGCTTTCTTT	.	.	TRBJ1-1	TRBV7-9